The present T cell receptor (beta chain) was sequenced within a study of technical replicates of blood from several donors. Sequencing was performed with immunoSEQ multiplex PCR; in TCRdb, only in-frame clones are kept and a portion is missing. Among roughly 60,000 clones listed, roughly 91% were seen once. The germline CDR1 and CDR2 sequences are SGDLS and YYNGEE. The CDR3 extends over 15 amino acids. After removal of 3 bases from V and 6 bases from J, the junction contained 9 bases not matched to a gene. The chain links TRBV9 to TRBJ1-5, with TRBD1 matching over 7 bases. What was sequenced was PBMCs. This TCR came from a human donor in good health. Some clones in this sample may be carry-over from other donors' samples. CDR3 nucleotides: TGTGCCAGCAGCGAAACAGGGGAAGGGGGTCAGCCCCAGCATTTT. The encoded protein is CASSETGEGGQPQHF.